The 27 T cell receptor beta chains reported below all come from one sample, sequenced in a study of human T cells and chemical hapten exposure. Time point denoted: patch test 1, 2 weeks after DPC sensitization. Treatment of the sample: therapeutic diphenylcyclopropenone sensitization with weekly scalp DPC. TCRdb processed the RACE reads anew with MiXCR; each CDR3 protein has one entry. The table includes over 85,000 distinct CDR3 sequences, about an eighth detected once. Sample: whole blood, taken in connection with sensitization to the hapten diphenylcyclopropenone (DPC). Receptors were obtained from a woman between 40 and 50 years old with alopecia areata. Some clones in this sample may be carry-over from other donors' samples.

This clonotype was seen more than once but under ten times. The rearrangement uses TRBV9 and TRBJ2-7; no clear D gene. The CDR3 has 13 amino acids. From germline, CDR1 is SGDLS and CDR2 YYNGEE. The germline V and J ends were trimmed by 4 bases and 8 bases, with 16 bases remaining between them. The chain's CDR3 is CASSPIEPGQQYF. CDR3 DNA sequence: TGTGCCAGCAGCCCGATAGAACCCGGACAGCAGTACTTC.

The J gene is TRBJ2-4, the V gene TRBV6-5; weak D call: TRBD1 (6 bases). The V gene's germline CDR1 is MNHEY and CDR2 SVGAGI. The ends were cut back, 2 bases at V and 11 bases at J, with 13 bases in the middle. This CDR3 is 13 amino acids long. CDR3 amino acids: CASSYGTPPVQYF. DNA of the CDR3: TGTGCCAGCAGTTACGGGACACCGCCGGTTCAGTACTTC.

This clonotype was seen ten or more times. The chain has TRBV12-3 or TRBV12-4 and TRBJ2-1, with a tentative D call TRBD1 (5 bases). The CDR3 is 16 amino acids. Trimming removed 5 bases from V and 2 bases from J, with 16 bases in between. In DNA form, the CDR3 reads TGTGCCAGCAGTCGTAGGGTCAGGGCGGCCTACAATGAGCAGTTCTTC. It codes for CASSRRVRAAYNEQFF.

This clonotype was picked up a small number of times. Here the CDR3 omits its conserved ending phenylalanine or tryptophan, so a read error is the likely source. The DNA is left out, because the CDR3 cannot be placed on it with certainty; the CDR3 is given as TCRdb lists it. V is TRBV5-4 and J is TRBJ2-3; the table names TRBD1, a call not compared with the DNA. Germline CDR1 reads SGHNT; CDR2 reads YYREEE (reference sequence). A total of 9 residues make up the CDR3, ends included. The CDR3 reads CASSLSPTL.

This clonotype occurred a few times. CDR3: CASSSLSGRPDEQYF. The CDR3 DNA follows: TGTGCCAGCAGCTCATTGAGCGGGAGGCCCGACGAGCAGTACTTC. V usage is TRBV5-4 and J usage is TRBJ2-7, with 9 bases matching TRBD2. Germline values: CDR1 SGHNT, CDR2 YYREEE (reference sequence). V lost 3 bases, J lost 5 bases, and 9 bases stayed unmatched. CDR3 size: 15 residues.

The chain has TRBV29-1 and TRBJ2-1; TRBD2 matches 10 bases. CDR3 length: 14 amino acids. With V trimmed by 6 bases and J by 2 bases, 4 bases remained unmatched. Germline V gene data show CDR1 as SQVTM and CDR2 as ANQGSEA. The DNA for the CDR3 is TGCAGCGTCAAAGGACTAGCGGCCTACAATGAGCAGTTCTTC. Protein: CSVKGLAAYNEQFF.

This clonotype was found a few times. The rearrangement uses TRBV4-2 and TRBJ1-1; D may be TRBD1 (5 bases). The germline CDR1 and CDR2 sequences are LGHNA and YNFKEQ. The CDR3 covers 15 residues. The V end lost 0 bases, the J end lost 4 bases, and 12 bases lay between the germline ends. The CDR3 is CASSQDQGMGTEAFF. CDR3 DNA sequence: TGTGCCAGCAGCCAAGATCAGGGAATGGGCACTGAAGCTTTCTTT.

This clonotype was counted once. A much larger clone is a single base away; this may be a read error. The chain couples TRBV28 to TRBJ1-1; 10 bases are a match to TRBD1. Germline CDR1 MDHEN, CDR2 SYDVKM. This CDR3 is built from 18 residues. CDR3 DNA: TGTGCCAGCAGCCCCGACAGGGGGCACCTCCGCGTGAACACTGTAGCTTTCTTT. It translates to CASSPDRGHLRVNTVAFF. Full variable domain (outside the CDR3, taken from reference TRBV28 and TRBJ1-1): DVKVTQSSRYLVKRTGEKVFLECVQDMDHENMFWYRQDPGLGLRLIYFSYDVKMKEKGDIPEGYSVSREKKERFSLILESASTNQTSMYLCASSPDRGHLRVNTVAFFGQGTRLTVV.

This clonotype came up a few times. The CDR3 is CASRQTSGRYYNEQFF. DNA of the CDR3: TGTGCCAGCAGGCAAACTAGCGGGAGATACTACAATGAGCAGTTCTTC. The rearrangement uses TRBV7-8 and TRBJ2-1; TRBD2 aligns across 11 bases. Germline V CDR1 and CDR2: SGHVS, FQNEAQ. The CDR3 runs to 16 residues. V lost 6 bases, J lost 3 bases, and 7 bases stayed unmatched.

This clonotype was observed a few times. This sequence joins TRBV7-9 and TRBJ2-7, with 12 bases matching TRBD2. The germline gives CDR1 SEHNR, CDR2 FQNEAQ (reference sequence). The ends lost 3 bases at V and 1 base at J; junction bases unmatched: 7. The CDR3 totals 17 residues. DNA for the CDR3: TGTGCCAGCAGCTTCCCGACTAGCGGGAGTCAGTCCTACGAGCAGTACTTC. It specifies CASSFPTSGSQSYEQYF.

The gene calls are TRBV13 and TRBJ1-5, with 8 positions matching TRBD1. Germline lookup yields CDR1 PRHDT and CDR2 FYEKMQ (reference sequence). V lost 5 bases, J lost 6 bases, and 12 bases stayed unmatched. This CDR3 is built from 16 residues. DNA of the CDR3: TGTGCCAGCAGCGGGGGCGGACAGGGATTTTCTCAGCCCCAGCATTTT. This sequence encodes CASSGGGQGFSQPQHF.

CDR3 DNA: TGTGCCAGCAGCGTAGACGTGGGGACGAACACTGAAGCTTTCTTT. Amino acid sequence: CASSVDVGTNTEAFF. The chain combines TRBV9 with TRBJ1-1, with TRBD1 as a possible D gene (5 bases). With 0 bases removed from V and 1 base from J, the gap between germline ends came to 10 bases. Germline values: CDR1 SGDLS, CDR2 YYNGEE. The CDR3 totals 15 residues.

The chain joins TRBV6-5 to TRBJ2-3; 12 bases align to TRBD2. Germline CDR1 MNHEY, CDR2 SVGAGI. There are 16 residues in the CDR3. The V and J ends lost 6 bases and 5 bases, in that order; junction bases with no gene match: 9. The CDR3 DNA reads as TGTGCCAGCAGGGTACTAGCGGGAGGCCTGGGAGATACGCAGTATTTT. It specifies CASRVLAGGLGDTQYF.

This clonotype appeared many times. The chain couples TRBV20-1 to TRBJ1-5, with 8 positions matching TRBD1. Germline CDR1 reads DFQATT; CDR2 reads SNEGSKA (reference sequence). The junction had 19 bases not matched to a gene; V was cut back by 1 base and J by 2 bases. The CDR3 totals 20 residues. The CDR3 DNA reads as TGCAGTGCTAGAGTGGGGGCCCGCCAGGACAGGGTCCTAGGCAATCAGCCCCAGCATTTT. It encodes CSARVGARQDRVLGNQPQHF.

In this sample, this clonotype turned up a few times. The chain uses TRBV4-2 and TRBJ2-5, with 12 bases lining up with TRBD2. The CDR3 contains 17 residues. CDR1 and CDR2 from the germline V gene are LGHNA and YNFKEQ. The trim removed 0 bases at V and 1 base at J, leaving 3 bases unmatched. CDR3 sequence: CASSQDASGRVQETQYF. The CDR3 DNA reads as TGTGCCAGCAGCCAAGACGCTAGCGGGAGGGTCCAAGAGACCCAGTACTTC.

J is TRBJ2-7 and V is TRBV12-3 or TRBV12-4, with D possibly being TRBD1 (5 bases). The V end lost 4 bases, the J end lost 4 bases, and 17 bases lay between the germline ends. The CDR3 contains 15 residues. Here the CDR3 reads CASSWRQGFGYEQYF. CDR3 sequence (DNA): TGTGCCAGCAGTTGGCGGCAGGGCTTCGGTTACGAGCAGTACTTC.

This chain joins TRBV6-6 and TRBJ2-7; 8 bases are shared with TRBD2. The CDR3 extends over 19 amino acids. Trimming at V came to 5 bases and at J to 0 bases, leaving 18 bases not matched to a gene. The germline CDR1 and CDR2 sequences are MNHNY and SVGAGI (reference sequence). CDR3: CASSPPGSLRGRISYEQYF. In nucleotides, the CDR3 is TGTGCCAGCAGTCCCCCGGGATCTCTCCGCGGGAGGATCTCCTACGAGCAGTACTTC.

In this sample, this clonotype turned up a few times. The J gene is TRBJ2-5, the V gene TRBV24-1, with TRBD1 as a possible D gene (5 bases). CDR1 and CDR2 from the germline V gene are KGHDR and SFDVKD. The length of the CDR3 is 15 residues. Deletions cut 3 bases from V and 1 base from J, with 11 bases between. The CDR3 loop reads CATSDRQRLQETQYF. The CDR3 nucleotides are TGTGCCACCAGTGATCGACAGAGACTCCAAGAGACCCAGTACTTC.

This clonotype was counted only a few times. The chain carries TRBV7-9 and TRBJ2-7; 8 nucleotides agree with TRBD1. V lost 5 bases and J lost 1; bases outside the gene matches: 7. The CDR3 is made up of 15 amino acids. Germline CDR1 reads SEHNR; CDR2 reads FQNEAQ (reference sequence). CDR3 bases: TGTGCCAGCAGCCCCAGGGGGCCTACTTCCTACGAGCAGTACTTC. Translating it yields CASSPRGPTSYEQYF.

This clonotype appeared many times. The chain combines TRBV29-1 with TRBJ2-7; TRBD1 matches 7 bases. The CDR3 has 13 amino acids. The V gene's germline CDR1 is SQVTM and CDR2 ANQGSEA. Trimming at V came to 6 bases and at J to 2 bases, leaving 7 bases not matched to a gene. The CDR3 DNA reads TGCAGCGTAGGACAGGCCTTGACCTACGAGCAGTACTTC. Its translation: CSVGQALTYEQYF.

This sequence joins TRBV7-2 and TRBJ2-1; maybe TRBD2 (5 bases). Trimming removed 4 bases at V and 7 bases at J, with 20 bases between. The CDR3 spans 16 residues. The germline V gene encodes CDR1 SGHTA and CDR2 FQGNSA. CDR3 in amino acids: CASSSTSGGAWNEQFF. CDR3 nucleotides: TGTGCCAGCAGCTCAACAAGCGGAGGAGCTTGGAATGAGCAGTTCTTC.

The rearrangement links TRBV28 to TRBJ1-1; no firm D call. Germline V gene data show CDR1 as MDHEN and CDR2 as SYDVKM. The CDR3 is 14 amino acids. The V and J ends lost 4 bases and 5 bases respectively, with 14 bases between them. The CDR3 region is CASSWRGGGTEAFF. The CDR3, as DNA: TGTGCCAGCAGTTGGAGAGGAGGAGGAACTGAAGCTTTCTTT.

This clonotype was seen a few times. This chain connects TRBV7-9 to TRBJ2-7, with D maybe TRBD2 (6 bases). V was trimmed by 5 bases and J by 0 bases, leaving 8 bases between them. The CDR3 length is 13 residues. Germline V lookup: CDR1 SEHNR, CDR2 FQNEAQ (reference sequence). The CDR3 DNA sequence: TGTGCCAGCAGCCCGACTAGCTCCTACGAGCAGTACTTC. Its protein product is CASSPTSSYEQYF.

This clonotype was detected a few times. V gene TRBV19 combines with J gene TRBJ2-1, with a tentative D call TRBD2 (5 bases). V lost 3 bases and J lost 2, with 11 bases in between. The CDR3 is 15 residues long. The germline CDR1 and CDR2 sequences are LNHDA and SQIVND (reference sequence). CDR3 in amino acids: CASSIGLFPYNEQFF. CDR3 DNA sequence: TGTGCCAGTAGTATTGGACTTTTTCCCTACAATGAGCAGTTCTTC.

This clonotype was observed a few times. As DNA, the CDR3 is TGTGCCAGCAGCGAACAGGGGGCAGGGACTGAAGCTTTCTTT. Its translation: CASSEQGAGTEAFF. V is TRBV7-9 and J is TRBJ1-1; TRBD1 matches at 9 bases. J was trimmed by 5 bases and V by 5 bases; bases with no gene match: 6. CDR1 is SEHNR, CDR2 FQNEAQ, per germline (reference sequence). This CDR3 is built from 14 residues. The complete variable domain, with remaining parts taken from reference TRBV7-9 and TRBJ1-1, reads DTGVSQNPRHKITKRGQNVTFRCDPISEHNRLYWYRQTLGQGPEFLTYFQNEAQLEKSRLLSDRFSAERPKGSFSTLEIQRTEQGDSAMYLCASSEQGAGTEAFFGQGTRLTVV.

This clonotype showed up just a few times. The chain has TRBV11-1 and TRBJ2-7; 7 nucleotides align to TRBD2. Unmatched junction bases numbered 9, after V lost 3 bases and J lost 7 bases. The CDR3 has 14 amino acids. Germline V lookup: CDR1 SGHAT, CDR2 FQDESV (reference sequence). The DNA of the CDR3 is TGTGCCAGCAGCTTCCACGGGACTACGGGAGAGCAGTACTTC. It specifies CASSFHGTTGEQYF.

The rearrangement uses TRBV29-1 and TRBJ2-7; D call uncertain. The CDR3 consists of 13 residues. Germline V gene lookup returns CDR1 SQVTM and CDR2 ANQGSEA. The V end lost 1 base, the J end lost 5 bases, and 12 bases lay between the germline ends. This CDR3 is CSVEAGFSNEQYF. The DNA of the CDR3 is TGCAGCGTTGAAGCTGGGTTCAGCAACGAGCAGTACTTC.